Included here is one T cell receptor (beta chain) sequence, with context. Its specificity is not known. The entry originates in a study of radiotherapy plus CTLA-4 blockade in lung cancer. Study-level background: Disease control reached roughly 33%, with objective responses in under 20%. Regarding the study as a whole: After radiotherapy and ipilimumab, tumor-derived clones expanded in peripheral blood. Early shifts in blood T cell clones, with interferon-beta, reportedly predicted response best.

With ipilimumab providing CTLA-4 blockade, focal radiation was administered to patients who had chemo-refractory metastatic non-small-cell lung cancer. Trimming left V 4 bases short and J 4 bases short, with 8 bases between. CDR3 length: 12 residues. Per the germline V gene, CDR1 is SGHDT and CDR2 is YYEEEE. TCRdb keeps only in-frame clones here, not all; method: immunoSEQ multiplex PCR. Here the sample spans 35,000 to 55,000 clones, roughly 80% being singletons. The chain employs TRBV5-6 and TRBJ1-1, with TRBD1 as a possible D gene (5 bases). Sequencing used peripheral blood, obtained from a patient treated with radiotherapy plus ipilimumab. The sequence came from a human donor with non-small cell lung cancer whose response to radiotherapy plus ipilimumab could not be evaluated. The CDR3 DNA reads as TGTGCCAGCAGCGGTGACAGCACTGAAGCTTTCTTT. Translation: CASSGDSTEAFF.